This TCR beta chain was sequenced in a study of regulatory T cells in long-lasting Graves disease. Study-wide results and limits: With persistent disease, TRBV28, TRBJ1-2 and TRBJ2-5 were the favored segments.

Libraries of TCR beta came from iRepertoire HTBI primers plus Arm-PCR of CDR3 regions. Each CDR3 protein is one row after TCRdb ran MiXCR on the multiplex PCR reads. This sample has a few hundred thousand distinct CDR3 sequences, with over 15% found just once. The time point denotes: newly diagnosed GD, antithyroid drugs for less than 3 months. Extracted PBMC RNA gave rise to the TCR library. This clonotype was seen many times. Antigen: not known. V was pared by 6 bases and J by 6 bases, with 18 bases between. The CDR3 sequence is 14 residues long. Looked up from germline, CDR1 is MNHNS and CDR2 is SASEGT. In addition, the sample was reused for a study of T cells in Graves' hyperthyroidism and ophthalmopathy. That report adds: In blood, most of the thyroid clonotypes expanded above 0.001 were also present.

Sequenced here: peripheral blood mononuclear cells (PBMCs), sampled at new diagnosis, from a patient treated with antithyroid drugs. The rearrangement joins TRBV6-1 to TRBJ2-7; no clear D gene. The receptor's source is a woman aged 18-29 years with Graves disease. The CDR3 here is CASRPGPAPSEQYF. In DNA form, the CDR3 reads TGTGCCAGCAGACCCGGGCCCGCCCCCTCCGAGCAGTACTTC.